This TCR beta chain was captured by sequencing in a study of cytomegalovirus exposure and HLA in healthy donors. V shed 5 bases, J shed 2 bases, and the junction held 3 bases outside the gene matches. Germline V CDR1 and CDR2: SSHAT, FNYEAQ (reference sequence). This CDR3 is 14 amino acids long. PCR amplification relied on 60 Vbeta primers (plus 13 Jbeta primers). Some clones are missing from TCRdb's copy, which holds only in-frame ones; the method was immunoSEQ multiplex PCR. This table holds around 130,000 clones, 70% to 85% found once. Concerning this clone: Its antigen is not identified.

Regarding the study as a whole: DRB1 had the most TCR associations and HLA-C the fewest, a later analysis found, with rates varying by HLA locus.

V is TRBV7-7 and J is TRBJ2-1; 7 nucleotides align to TRBD2. The sample consisted of PBMCs. This clonotype was obtained from a boy between 10 and 17 years old in good health and CMV-seronegative. The CDR3 here is CASSPGGTYNEQFF. CDR3 coding DNA: TGTGCCAGCAGCCCGGGAGGAACCTACAATGAGCAGTTCTTC.